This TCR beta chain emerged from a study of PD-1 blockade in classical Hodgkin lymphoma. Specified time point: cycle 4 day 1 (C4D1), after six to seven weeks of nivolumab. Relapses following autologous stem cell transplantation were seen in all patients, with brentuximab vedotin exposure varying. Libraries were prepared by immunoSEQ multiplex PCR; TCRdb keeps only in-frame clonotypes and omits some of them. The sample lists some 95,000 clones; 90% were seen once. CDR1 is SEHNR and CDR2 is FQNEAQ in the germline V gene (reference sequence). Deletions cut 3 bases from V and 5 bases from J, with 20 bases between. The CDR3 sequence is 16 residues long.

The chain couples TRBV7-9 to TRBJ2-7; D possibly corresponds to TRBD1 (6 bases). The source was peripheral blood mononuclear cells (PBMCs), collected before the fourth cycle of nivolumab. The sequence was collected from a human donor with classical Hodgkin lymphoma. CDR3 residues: CASSFQGLSSGNEQYF. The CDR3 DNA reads TGTGCCAGCAGCTTTCAGGGGCTTTCAAGTGGAAACGAGCAGTACTTC.